This TCR beta chain was sequenced during a study of healthy donors' naive CD4 and CD8 T cells. Study findings and constraints: Reportedly, most V and J gene segments showed naive CD4+ versus CD8+ bias.

The germline gives CDR1 LNHDA, CDR2 SQIVND (reference sequence). The CDR3 consists of 15 residues. The V segment lost 3 bases and the J segment 8 bases; nucleotides outside the gene matches: 9. To note about this clonotype: Its specificity is unknown.

Each TCR library used around 500 ng of total RNA and a linear amplification protocol. TCRdb reprocessed the reads with MiXCR, giving one entry per CDR3 protein. The data contain roughly 200,000 distinct CDR3 sequences, over 60% of them singletons. The chain joins TRBV19 to TRBJ1-5; 8 bases line up with TRBD1. The sequenced sample was naive CD4+ and CD8+ T cells sorted from blood, pooled from several donors. The clonotype was recovered from a pool of human donors in good health; the sample pools cells from several healthy donors. The chain's CDR3 is CASSIQGAPKEPQHF. CDR3 DNA: TGTGCCAGTAGTATTCAGGGGGCGCCGAAGGAGCCCCAGCATTTT.